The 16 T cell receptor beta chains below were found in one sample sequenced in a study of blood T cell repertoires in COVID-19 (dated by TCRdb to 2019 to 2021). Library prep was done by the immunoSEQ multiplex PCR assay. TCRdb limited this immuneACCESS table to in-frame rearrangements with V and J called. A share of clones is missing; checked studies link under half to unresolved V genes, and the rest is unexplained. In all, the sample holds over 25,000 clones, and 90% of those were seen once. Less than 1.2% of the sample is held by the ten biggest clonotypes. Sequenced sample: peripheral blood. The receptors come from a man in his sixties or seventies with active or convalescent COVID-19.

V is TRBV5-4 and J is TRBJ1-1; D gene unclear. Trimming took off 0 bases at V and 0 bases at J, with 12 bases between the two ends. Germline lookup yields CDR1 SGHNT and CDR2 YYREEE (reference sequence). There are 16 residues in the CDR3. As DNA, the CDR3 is TGTGCCAGCAGCTTGGACCCGGGATCTATGAACACTGAAGCTTTCTTT. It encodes CASSLDPGSMNTEAFF.

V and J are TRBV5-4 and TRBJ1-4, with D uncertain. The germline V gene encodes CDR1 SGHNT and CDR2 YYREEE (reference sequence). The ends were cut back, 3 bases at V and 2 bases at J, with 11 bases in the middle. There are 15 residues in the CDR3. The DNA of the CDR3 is TGTGCCAGCAGCTATAGCGGTAACACTAATGAAAAACTGTTTTTT. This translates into CASSYSGNTNEKLFF.

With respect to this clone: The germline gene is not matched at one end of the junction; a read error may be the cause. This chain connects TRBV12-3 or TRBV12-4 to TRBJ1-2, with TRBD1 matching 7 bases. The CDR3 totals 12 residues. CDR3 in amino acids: CASSLGQGDPRF. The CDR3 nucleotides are TGTGCCAGCAGTTTAGGTCAGGGGGACCCCCGATTC.

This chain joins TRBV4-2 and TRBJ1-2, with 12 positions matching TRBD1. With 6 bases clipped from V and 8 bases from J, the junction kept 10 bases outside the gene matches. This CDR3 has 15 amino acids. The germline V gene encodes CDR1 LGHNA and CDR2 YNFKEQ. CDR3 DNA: TGTGCCAGCAGTCAGGGACAGGGGGCGACGTCCGGCTACACCTTC. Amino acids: CASSQGQGATSGYTF.

This CDR3 is CASSFRQGNTEAFF. The CDR3 DNA reads as TGTGCCAGCAGTTTCCGACAGGGCAACACTGAAGCTTTCTTT. J is TRBJ1-1 and V is TRBV6-6; 7 bases align to TRBD1. V lost 4 bases and J lost 2; bases outside the gene matches: 4. The length of the CDR3 is 14 residues. Germline assignment: CDR1 MNHNY and CDR2 SVGAGI (reference sequence).

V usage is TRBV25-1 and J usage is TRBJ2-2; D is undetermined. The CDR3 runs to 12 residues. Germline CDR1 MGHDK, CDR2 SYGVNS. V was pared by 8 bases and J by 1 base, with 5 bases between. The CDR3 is CASRRNTGELFF. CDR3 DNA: TGTGCCAGCCGCAGGAACACCGGGGAGCTGTTTTTT.

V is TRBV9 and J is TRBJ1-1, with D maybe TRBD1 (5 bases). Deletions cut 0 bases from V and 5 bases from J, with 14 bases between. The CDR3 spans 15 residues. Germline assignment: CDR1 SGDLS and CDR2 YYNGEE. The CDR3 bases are TGTGCCAGCAGCGTAGGGGCCAGGGCGACGACTGAAGCTTTCTTT. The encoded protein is CASSVGARATTEAFF.

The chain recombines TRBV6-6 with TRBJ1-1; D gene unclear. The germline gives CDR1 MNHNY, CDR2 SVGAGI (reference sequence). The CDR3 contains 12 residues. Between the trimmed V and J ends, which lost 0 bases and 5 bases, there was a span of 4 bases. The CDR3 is CASSYSTTEAFF. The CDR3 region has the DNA TGTGCCAGCAGTTACTCGACAACTGAAGCTTTCTTT.

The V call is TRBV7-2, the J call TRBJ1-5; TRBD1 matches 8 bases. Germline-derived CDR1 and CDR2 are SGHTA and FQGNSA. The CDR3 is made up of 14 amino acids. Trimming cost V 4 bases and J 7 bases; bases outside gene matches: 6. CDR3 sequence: CASSSQGVVQPQHF. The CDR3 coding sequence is TGTGCCAGCAGCTCACAGGGGGTCGTACAGCCCCAGCATTTT.

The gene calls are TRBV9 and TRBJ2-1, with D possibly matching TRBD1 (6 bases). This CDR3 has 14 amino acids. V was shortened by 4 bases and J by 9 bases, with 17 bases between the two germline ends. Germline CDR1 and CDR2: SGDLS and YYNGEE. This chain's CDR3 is CASSQTSGHSEQFF. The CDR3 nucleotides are TGTGCCAGCAGCCAAACCTCGGGACACAGTGAGCAGTTCTTC.

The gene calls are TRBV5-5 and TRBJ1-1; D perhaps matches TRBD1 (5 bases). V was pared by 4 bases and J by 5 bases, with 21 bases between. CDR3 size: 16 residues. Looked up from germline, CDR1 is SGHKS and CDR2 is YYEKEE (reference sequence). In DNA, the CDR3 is TGTGCCAGCAGCCTGGACCTAACAGGCCGGTGGACTGAAGCTTTCTTT. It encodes CASSLDLTGRWTEAFF. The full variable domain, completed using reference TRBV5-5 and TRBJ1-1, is DAGVTQSPTHLIKTRGQQVTLRCSPISGHKSVSWYQQVLGQGPQFIFQYYEKEERGRGNFPDRFSARQFPNYSSELNVNALLLGDSALYLCASSLDLTGRWTEAFFGQGTRLTVV.

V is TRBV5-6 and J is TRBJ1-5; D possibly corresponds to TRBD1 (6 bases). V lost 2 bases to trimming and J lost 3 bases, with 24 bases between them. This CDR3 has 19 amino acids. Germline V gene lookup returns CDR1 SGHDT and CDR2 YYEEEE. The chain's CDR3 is CASSFLGGRATTSNQPQHF. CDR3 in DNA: TGTGCCAGCAGCTTCCTGGGGGGGCGGGCCACCACCTCCAATCAGCCCCAGCATTTT. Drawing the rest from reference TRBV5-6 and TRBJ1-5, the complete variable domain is DAGVTQSPTHLIKTRGQQVTLRCSPKSGHDTVSWYQQALGQGPQFIFQYYEEEERQRGNFPDRFSGHQFPNYSSELNVNALLLGDSALYLCASSFLGGRATTSNQPQHFGDGTRLSIL.

The CDR3 is CATSDSQGDGYTF. The DNA of the CDR3 is TGTGCCACCAGTGATTCACAGGGAGATGGCTACACCTTC. J is TRBJ1-2 and V is TRBV24-1; possibly TRBD1 for D (6 bases). Trimming removed 2 bases from V and 6 bases from J, with 9 bases in between. Germline CDR1 reads KGHDR; CDR2 reads SFDVKD. The CDR3 is 13 residues long.

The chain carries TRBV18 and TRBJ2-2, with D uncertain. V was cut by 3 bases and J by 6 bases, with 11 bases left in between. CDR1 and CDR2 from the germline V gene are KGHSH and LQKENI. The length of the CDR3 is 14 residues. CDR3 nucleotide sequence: TGTGCCAGCTCACCGTTCTGGGCAGCCGGGGAGCTGTTTTTT. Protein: CASSPFWAAGELFF.

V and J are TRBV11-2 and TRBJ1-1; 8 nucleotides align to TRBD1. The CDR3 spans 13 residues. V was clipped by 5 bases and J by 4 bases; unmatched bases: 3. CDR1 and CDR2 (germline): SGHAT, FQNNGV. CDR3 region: CASSQQGGTEAFF. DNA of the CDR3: TGTGCCAGCAGCCAACAGGGGGGCACTGAAGCTTTCTTT.

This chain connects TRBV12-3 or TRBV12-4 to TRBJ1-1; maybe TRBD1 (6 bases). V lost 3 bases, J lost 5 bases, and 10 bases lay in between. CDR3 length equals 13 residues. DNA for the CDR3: TGTGCCAGCAGTTTTAACAGGGTGACTGAAGCTTTCTTT. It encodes CASSFNRVTEAFF.